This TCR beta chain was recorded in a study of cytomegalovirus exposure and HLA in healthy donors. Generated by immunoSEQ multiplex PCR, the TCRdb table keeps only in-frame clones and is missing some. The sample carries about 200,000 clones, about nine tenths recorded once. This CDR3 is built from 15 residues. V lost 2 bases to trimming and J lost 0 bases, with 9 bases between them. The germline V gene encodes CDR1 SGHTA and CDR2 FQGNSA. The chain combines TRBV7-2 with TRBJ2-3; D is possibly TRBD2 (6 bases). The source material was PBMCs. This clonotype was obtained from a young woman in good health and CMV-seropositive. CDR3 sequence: CASSLPSGSTDTQYF. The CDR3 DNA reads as TGTGCCAGCAGCTTACCAAGCGGGAGCACAGATACGCAGTATTTT.